This T cell receptor beta chain was obtained from a study of Graves' ophthalmopathy and Graves' hyperthyroidism. Whole-study findings and limits: Ophthalmopathy progression cases were predicted by the model with roughly 68% sensitivity and approximately 76% specificity.

Stable hyperthyroidism denotes an absence of ophthalmopathy throughout 18 months of follow-up. Diagnosis was based on clinical symptoms, serum thyroxine, TRAb, thyroid ultrasound and orbital computed tomography. PBMCs stemmed from 9 to 10 ml of fresh peripheral blood. RNA transcripts provided the template for amplifying TCR beta CDR3 regions. RT-PCR with HTBI primers came first, then second-round multiplex PCR. MiXCR was run by TCRdb on the multiplex PCR reads, yielding one entry per CDR3 protein. The data hold some 360,000 distinct CDR3 sequences, with approximately 17% observed a single time. This clonotype was counted ten times or more. Its target is not known. This may be a read error: a much more frequent sequence differs by one nucleotide. Likely a read error: the CDR3 ends without its conserved phenylalanine or tryptophan. This TCR came from an adult woman with stable Graves' hyperthyroidism. Sequenced input: peripheral blood.

The CDR3 here is CASRLQGRETQYS. The CDR3, as DNA: TGTGCCAGCAGGCTACAGGGGCGGGAGACCCAGTACTCC. The V gene is TRBV6-1, the J gene TRBJ2-5; 7 nucleotides align to TRBD1. Germline loops: CDR1 MNHNS, CDR2 SASEGT. This CDR3 spans 13 amino acids. The J segment lost 5 bases and the V segment lost 6 bases, leaving 6 bases of the junction unmatched.